This T cell receptor (beta chain) was documented in a study of T cell responses to AZD1222 COVID-19 vaccine. On the study more broadly: Researchers grouped second doses given at about 4 or about 12 weeks into one pool. Overall study findings and caveats: Reportedly, nearly half of unique spike TCRs recognized epitopes outside B.1.351/B.1.1.7 mutations. Regions 160-218 and 743-854 held dominance among vaccine-associated CD4 TCRs, which spanned spike.

Sequenced by immunoSEQ multiplex PCR; TCRdb stores in-frame clones only, minus some. The sample holds about 57,000 clones, around 86% seen once. Worth noting for this clone: The antigen is unknown.

Sample: peripheral blood, taken on day 0 of AZD1222 vaccination. This receptor was identified in an adult in good health.

CDR3 in amino acids: CAWTKAGTSSYEQYF. The CDR3 bases are TGTGCCTGGACCAAAGCCGGGACCAGCTCCTACGAGCAGTACTTC. The genes are TRBV30 and TRBJ2-7; possibly TRBD1 or TRBD2 for D (5 bases each). CDR3 length: 15 residues. Germline values: CDR1 GTSNPN, CDR2 SVGIG (reference sequence). V was cut by 4 bases and J by 0 bases, with 16 bases left in between.